These 31 T cell receptor beta chains share one sample of origin, sequenced in a study of radiation and T cells in renal cell carcinoma. Time point: baseline pretreatment blood. The treatment denotes: 15 Gy SBRT to primary tumor, nephrectomy 4 weeks later. Sequencing was performed with immunoSEQ multiplex PCR; in TCRdb, only in-frame clones are kept and a portion is missing. The repertoire has approximately 110,000 clones, roughly 85% of them found once; the top ten carry 2.5% to 3.5%. The sample in question was blood, obtained from a patient whose treatment included radiotherapy and nephrectomy. The receptors were gathered from a woman aged 60-70 years with renal cell carcinoma.

The V gene is TRBV6-5, the J gene TRBJ1-5, with D tentatively TRBD1 (6 bases). The germline V gene encodes CDR1 MNHEY and CDR2 SVGAGI. V lost 4 bases to trimming and J lost 5 bases, with 9 bases between them. This CDR3 has 13 residues. CDR3 bases: TGTGCCAGCAGTTTCGGGACACATCAGCCCCAGCATTTT. It is translated as CASSFGTHQPQHF.

This clone was found a few times. The chain joins TRBV2 to TRBJ1-4; D call uncertain. The CDR3 is 14 amino acids. Germline CDR1 is SNHLY and CDR2 is FYNNEI. Deletions cut 1 base from V and 0 bases from J, with 3 bases between. CDR3 amino acids: CASSEGATNEKLFF. As DNA, the CDR3 is TGTGCCAGCAGTGAAGGTGCAACTAATGAAAAACTGTTTTTT.

The chain couples TRBV28 to TRBJ2-7, with TRBD1 as a possible D gene (5 bases). The germline V gene has CDR1 MDHEN and CDR2 SYDVKM. The CDR3 length is 13 residues. The V end was cut by 5 bases, the J end by 3 bases, with 11 bases between. As DNA, the CDR3 is TGTGCCAGCAGTCTCAGGACAAACTACGAGCAGTACTTC. As protein: CASSLRTNYEQYF.

Comments on this clone: Other DNA sequences within the sample encode an identical CDR3. J is TRBJ2-2 and V is TRBV18, with 8 bases lining up with TRBD1. Germline CDR1 reads KGHSH; CDR2 reads LQKENI. Losses at the gene ends were 2 bases for V and 1 base for J; bases not matched to a gene: 0. The CDR3 runs 15 residues. The CDR3 DNA sequence: TGTGCCAGCTCACCAGGACAGGGGAACACCGGGGAGCTGTTTTTT. Its translation: CASSPGQGNTGELFF.

The chain recombines TRBV19 with TRBJ1-6; D is unresolved. CDR3 size: 16 residues. Germline V CDR1 and CDR2: LNHDA, SQIVND (reference sequence). Trimming cost V 7 bases and J 6 bases, with 19 bases left between them. The CDR3 sequence is CASNQAPGGANSPLHF. The CDR3, as DNA: TGTGCCAGTAACCAAGCCCCCGGAGGAGCTAATTCACCCCTCCACTTT. Combining the CDR3 with reference TRBV19 and TRBJ1-6 gives the whole variable domain DGGITQSPKYLFRKEGQNVTLSCEQNLNHDAMYWYRQDPGQGLRLIYYSQIVNDFQKGDIAEGYSVSREKKESFPLTVTSAQKNPTAFYLCASNQAPGGANSPLHFGNGTRLTVT.

The V call is TRBV6-6, the J call TRBJ1-1, with 7 bases identical to TRBD1. Per the germline V gene, CDR1 is MNHNY and CDR2 is SVGAGI (reference sequence). The ends lost 6 bases at V and 9 bases at J; junction bases unmatched: 10. This CDR3 has 13 amino acids. This chain's CDR3 is CASRPGTDAKAFF. In nucleotides, the CDR3 is TGTGCCAGCAGGCCAGGGACAGATGCAAAAGCTTTCTTT.

The chain uses TRBV6-4 and TRBJ1-5, with D tentatively TRBD1 (5 bases). V shed 6 bases and J shed 4 bases, with 10 bases lying between them. This CDR3 has 13 amino acids. Per the germline V gene, CDR1 is MRHNA and CDR2 is SNTAGT. Here the CDR3 reads CASSQQENQPQHF. In DNA form, the CDR3 reads TGTGCCAGCAGCCAACAGGAGAATCAGCCCCAGCATTTT.

The V call is TRBV2, the J call TRBJ2-7; D ambiguous. V lost 7 bases and J 4 bases, leaving 17 bases between the germline ends. Germline CDR1 SNHLY, CDR2 FYNNEI. The CDR3 is 14 residues long. The CDR3 bases are TGTGCCAGCACCGACCCCCAAGCCAGGTACGAGCAGTACTTC. Encoded protein: CASTDPQARYEQYF.

This chain links TRBV7-8 with TRBJ2-5; 11 bases agree with TRBD2. The CDR3 is made up of 15 amino acids. The germline V gene encodes CDR1 SGHVS and CDR2 FQNEAQ. V gave up 3 bases and J gave up 1 base; unmatched junction bases: 1. As DNA, the CDR3 is TGTGCCAGCAGCTTTAGCGGGAGGGCCCAAGAGACCCAGTACTTC. Translated: CASSFSGRAQETQYF.

This clone came up once. The chain employs TRBV30 and TRBJ2-7; 7 bases match TRBD2. V shed 7 bases and J 7 bases; nucleotides not matched to a gene: 13. This CDR3 spans 13 amino acids. Germline assignment: CDR1 GTSNPN and CDR2 SVGIG (reference sequence). CDR3 nucleotides: TGTGCCTCCCTTAGGGCGGGAGTCGGGGAGCAGTACTTC. Its translation: CASLRAGVGEQYF.

This clone was detected only a few times. J is TRBJ2-7 and V is TRBV6-1; no clear D gene. V gave up 3 bases and J gave up 3 bases, with 9 bases separating them. This CDR3 spans 13 amino acids. Germline V gene lookup returns CDR1 MNHNS and CDR2 SASEGT. CDR3: CASSDPGGYEQYF. The CDR3, as DNA: TGTGCCAGCAGTGATCCGGGCGGCTACGAGCAGTACTTC.

The count of this clone is one. The J gene is TRBJ1-1, the V gene TRBV7-3; D not resolved. Germline lookup yields CDR1 SGHTA and CDR2 FQGTGA. The V end was cut by 4 bases, the J end by 1 base, with 7 bases between. This CDR3 has 13 amino acids. CDR3 protein: CASSSLGNTEAFF. The CDR3 DNA follows: TGTGCCAGCAGCTCCTTAGGGAACACTGAAGCTTTCTTT.

The gene calls are TRBV7-9 and TRBJ2-5; D is undetermined. The CDR3 covers 11 residues. The germline V gene has CDR1 SEHNR and CDR2 FQNEAQ (reference sequence). V lost 5 bases, J lost 2 bases, and 3 bases lay in between. The CDR3 region is CASSRQETQYF. The CDR3 bases are TGTGCCAGCAGCCGTCAAGAGACCCAGTACTTC. The full variable domain, its missing parts supplied by reference TRBV7-9 and TRBJ2-5, is DTGVSQNPRHKITKRGQNVTFRCDPISEHNRLYWYRQTLGQGPEFLTYFQNEAQLEKSRLLSDRFSAERPKGSFSTLEIQRTEQGDSAMYLCASSRQETQYFGPGTRLLVL.

The chain has TRBV28 and TRBJ1-1; 11 nucleotides align to TRBD1. This CDR3 is built from 14 residues. V lost 10 bases, J lost 6 bases, and 10 bases stayed unmatched. Germline values: CDR1 MDHEN, CDR2 SYDVKM. The CDR3 is CATRTGGVDAEAFF. DNA of the CDR3: TGTGCCACCCGGACAGGGGGCGTAGATGCTGAAGCTTTCTTT.

V is TRBV10-3 and J is TRBJ2-7; possible D gene TRBD2, 5 bases. The CDR3 length is 12 residues. Germline loops: CDR1 ENHRY, CDR2 SYGVKD. V was clipped by 8 bases and J by 0 bases, with 8 bases between them. CDR3 DNA sequence: TGTGCCATCGGAGGAAGCTCCTACGAGCAGTACTTC. Translation gives CAIGGSSYEQYF.

This chain links TRBV6-6 with TRBJ2-1, with TRBD1 matching over 12 bases. Losses at the gene ends were 6 bases for V and 7 bases for J; bases not matched to a gene: 7. Germline V CDR1 and CDR2: MNHNY, SVGAGI (reference sequence). The CDR3 is 15 residues long. CDR3 amino acids: CASSWDRGRRNEQFF. In DNA, the CDR3 is TGTGCCAGCAGCTGGGACAGGGGGCGCCGGAATGAGCAGTTCTTC.

The genes are TRBV11-3 and TRBJ2-2; TRBD2 matches at 11 bases. The CDR3 sequence is 16 residues long. Germline values: CDR1 SGHNT, CDR2 YENEEA. Trimming at V came to 3 bases and at J to 4 bases, leaving 4 bases not matched to a gene. CDR3 region: CASSFSGGALTGELFF. DNA for the CDR3: TGTGCCAGCAGCTTTAGCGGGGGGGCGCTCACCGGGGAGCTGTTTTTT.

V and J are TRBV2 and TRBJ1-5; D not resolved. Germline lookup yields CDR1 SNHLY and CDR2 FYNNEI. This CDR3 region has 14 residues. The V end was cut by 7 bases, the J end by 3 bases, with 13 bases between. The CDR3 is CASKDQSFNQPQHF. The CDR3 DNA reads TGTGCCAGCAAGGACCAGTCTTTCAATCAGCCCCAGCATTTT.

This chain links TRBV14 with TRBJ2-1; D gene uncertain. Germline CDR1 is SGHDN and CDR2 is FVKESK. V was cut by 4 bases and J by 5 bases, with 3 bases left in between. The length of the CDR3 is 11 residues. CDR3 residues: CASSLHNEQFF. The CDR3, as DNA: TGTGCCAGCAGCCTCCACAATGAGCAGTTCTTC.

The CDR3 spells CASSPGGKGQPQHF. The CDR3 DNA is TGTGCCAGCTCCCCGGGGGGGAAGGGACAGCCCCAGCATTTT. The chain couples TRBV18 to TRBJ1-5; a weak D match, TRBD1 (5 bases). From germline, CDR1 is KGHSH and CDR2 LQKENI. V was trimmed by 6 bases and J by 7 bases, leaving 16 bases between them. CDR3 length: 14 amino acids.

V and J are TRBV5-4 and TRBJ2-7; TRBD1 matches 7 bases. This CDR3 region has 12 residues. Germline V gene data show CDR1 as SGHNT and CDR2 as YYREEE (reference sequence). Germline trimming cut 2 bases from V and 6 bases from J; bases unmatched to any gene: 2. CDR3: CASSLDRVEQYF. The CDR3 nucleotides read TGTGCCAGCAGCTTAGACAGGGTCGAGCAGTACTTC.

This sequence joins TRBV5-8 and TRBJ2-3; no definite D call. CDR1 SGHTS and CDR2 YDEGEE come from the germline V gene. This CDR3 region has 14 residues. V lost 0 bases to trimming and J lost 0 bases, with 5 bases between them. CDR3 region: CASSLVGSTDTQYF. CDR3 bases: TGTGCCAGCAGCTTGGTCGGGAGCACAGATACGCAGTATTTT.

This clone was counted between two and nine times. The genes are TRBV6-5 and TRBJ2-2; 10 nucleotides match TRBD2. The V gene end was trimmed by 6 bases and the J gene end by 6 bases; junction bases not matched to a gene: 7. The CDR3 covers 15 residues. CDR1 is MNHEY and CDR2 is SVGAGI in the germline V gene. CDR3 nucleotides: TGTGCCAGCAGGCCCGCTAGCGGGGGCCCCGGGGAGCTGTTTTTT. It encodes CASRPASGGPGELFF.

J is TRBJ2-7 and V is TRBV19; D gene unclear. V lost 5 bases, J lost 0 bases, and 11 bases lay in between. This CDR3 has 14 amino acids. The germline V gene encodes CDR1 LNHDA and CDR2 SQIVND (reference sequence). The CDR3 protein is CASSPDISSYEQYF. CDR3 sequence (DNA): TGTGCCAGTAGTCCCGACATATCCTCCTACGAGCAGTACTTC.

This chain uses TRBV9 with TRBJ2-3; 8 bases match TRBD2. The CDR3 length is 17 residues. V lost 3 bases, J lost 2 bases, and 11 bases stayed unmatched. CDR1 SGDLS and CDR2 YYNGEE come from the germline V gene. The CDR3 coding sequence is TGTGCCAGCAGCGCCTTAGCGGGAATCCTGAACACAGATACGCAGTATTTT. Translated: CASSALAGILNTDTQYF.

The V and J genes are TRBV4-2 and TRBJ1-6; no definite D call. V lost 0 bases to trimming and J lost 2 bases, with 8 bases between them. Germline V gene lookup returns CDR1 LGHNA and CDR2 YNFKEQ. The CDR3 spans 16 residues. Written as DNA, the CDR3 is TGTGCCAGCAGCCAAGATCCGGAGGCCTATAATTCACCCCTCCACTTT. Protein: CASSQDPEAYNSPLHF.

The chain joins TRBV11-2 to TRBJ2-1; D tentatively fits TRBD1 or TRBD2 (6 bases each). The CDR3 extends over 16 amino acids. V was clipped by 1 base and J by 10 bases, with 20 bases between them. Germline-derived CDR1 and CDR2 are SGHAT and FQNNGV. The CDR3 spells CASSLGWGRRGREQFF. The CDR3 DNA is TGTGCCAGCAGCTTAGGCTGGGGCAGGAGGGGGAGGGAGCAGTTCTTC. Looking up the rest from reference TRBV11-2 and TRBJ2-1 gives the full variable domain: EAGVAQSPRYKIIEKRQSVAFWCNPISGHATLYWYQQILGQGPKLLIQFQNNGVVDDSQLPKDRFSAERLKGVDSTLKIQPAKLEDSAVYLCASSLGWGRRGREQFFGPGTRLTVL.

This clone was seen only a few times. V gene TRBV28 combines with J gene TRBJ1-1; D perhaps matches TRBD1 (5 bases). The V and J ends lost 4 bases and 2 bases respectively, with 11 bases between them. CDR1 is MDHEN, CDR2 SYDVKM, per germline. The CDR3 runs to 14 residues. CDR3 protein: CASSWGRLNTEAFF. The CDR3 nucleotides read TGTGCCAGCAGTTGGGGACGGTTAAACACTGAAGCTTTCTTT.

This clone was seen only a few times. V is TRBV5-4 and J is TRBJ2-5; D gene unclear. Germline CDR1 and CDR2: SGHNT and YYREEE (reference sequence). Trimming took off 5 bases at V and 5 bases at J, with 4 bases between the two ends. CDR3 length equals 10 residues. The CDR3 loop reads CASRGETQYF. In DNA form, the CDR3 reads TGTGCCAGCAGAGGGGAGACCCAGTACTTC.

The gene calls are TRBV5-1 and TRBJ2-1, with TRBD1 as a possible D gene (6 bases). Per the germline V gene, CDR1 is SGHRS and CDR2 is YFSETQ. V shed 1 base and J shed 2 bases, with 7 bases lying between them. The CDR3 extends over 14 amino acids. CDR3 nucleotide sequence: TGCGCCAGCAGCTTGCAGGGGCCCTACAATGAGCAGTTCTTC. This encodes CASSLQGPYNEQFF.

V usage is TRBV2 and J usage is TRBJ2-7, with D tentatively TRBD2 (5 bases). This CDR3 comprises 20 residues. Germline assignment: CDR1 SNHLY and CDR2 FYNNEI. V lost 2 bases, J lost 9 bases, and 35 bases lay in between. The CDR3 DNA sequence: TGTGCCAGCAGTGAAAGTCGTGGGGAGAGGGCCCGAAGATCTACGAGCTGGCAGTACTTC. Its translation is CASSESRGERARRSTSWQYF.